This T cell receptor (beta chain) comes out of a study of cytomegalovirus exposure and HLA in healthy donors. Clones were read by immunoSEQ multiplex PCR, and TCRdb kept only the in-frame ones, dropping some. The table shows roughly 56,000 clones, with more than 90% occurring only once. Study-level points and caveats: Later, an analysis found that TCR clusters from the first cohort tended to co-occur in the roughly 110 validation repertoires.

Note on this clone: Its antigen remains unidentified.

In germline, CDR1 is LGHNT, CDR2 FRNRAP. The ends lost 1 base at V and 2 bases at J; junction bases unmatched: 7. This CDR3 comprises 16 residues. The chain is built from TRBV12-5 and TRBJ2-5, with 7 positions matching TRBD2. This TCR was recovered from a man younger than 35 in good health and CMV-seronegative. What was sequenced was PBMCs. The chain's CDR3 is CASGLGASAGQETQYF. The CDR3 DNA is TGTGCTAGTGGTTTGGGGGCCTCAGCGGGACAAGAGACCCAGTACTTC. The complete variable domain, with remaining parts taken from reference TRBV12-5 and TRBJ2-5, reads DARVTQTPRHKVTEMGQEVTMRCQPILGHNTVFWYRQTMMQGLELLAYFRNRAPLDDSGMPKDRFSAEMPDATLATLKIQPSEPRDSAVYFCASGLGASAGQETQYFGPGTRLLVL.